The present TCR beta chain was sequenced within a study of cytomegalovirus exposure and HLA in healthy donors. This PCR relied on a set of 60 Vbeta primers and 13 Jbeta primers. Assay used: immunoSEQ multiplex PCR; TCRdb lists only in-frame clones, some missing. The data show some 120,000 clones, with approximately 80% seen just once and about 2% held by the top ten. Per germline, CDR1 SGHVS and CDR2 FNYEAQ. The V gene lost 5 bases and the J gene lost 8 bases, with 19 bases spanning the gap. The CDR3 length is 15 residues. Participants comprised healthy donors of bone marrow. J is TRBJ2-1 and V is TRBV7-6, with D maybe TRBD1 (5 bases). Sequencing input: PBMCs. The origin of this receptor is a man aged 18 to 29 in good health and CMV-seronegative. The CDR3, as DNA: TGTGCCAGCAGCGAGTCCGGGTCTACAGGCCATGAGCAGTTCTTC. Encoded protein: CASSESGSTGHEQFF. The full variable domain, completed using reference TRBV7-6 and TRBJ2-1, is GAGVSQSPRYKVTKRGQDVALRCDPISGHVSLYWYRQALGQGPEFLTYFNYEAQQDKSGLPNDRFSAERPEGSISTLTIQRTEQRDSAMYRCASSESGSTGHEQFFGPGTRLTVL.